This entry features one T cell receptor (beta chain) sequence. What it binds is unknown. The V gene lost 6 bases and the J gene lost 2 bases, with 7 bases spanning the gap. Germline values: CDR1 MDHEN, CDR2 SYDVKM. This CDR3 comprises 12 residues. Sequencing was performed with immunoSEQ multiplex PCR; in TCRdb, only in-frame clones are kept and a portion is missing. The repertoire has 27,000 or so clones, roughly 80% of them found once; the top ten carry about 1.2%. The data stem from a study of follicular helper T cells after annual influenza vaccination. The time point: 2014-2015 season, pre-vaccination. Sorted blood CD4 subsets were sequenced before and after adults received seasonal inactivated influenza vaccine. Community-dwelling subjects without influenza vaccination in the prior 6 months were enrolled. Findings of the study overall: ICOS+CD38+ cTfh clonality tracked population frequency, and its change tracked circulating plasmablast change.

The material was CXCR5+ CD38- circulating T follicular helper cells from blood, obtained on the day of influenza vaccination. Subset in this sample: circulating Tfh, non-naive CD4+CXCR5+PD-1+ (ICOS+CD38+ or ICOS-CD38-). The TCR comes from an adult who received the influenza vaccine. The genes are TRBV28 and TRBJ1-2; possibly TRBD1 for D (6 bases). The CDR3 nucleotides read TGTGCCAGCAGAACAGGGAACTATGGCTACACCTTC. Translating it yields CASRTGNYGYTF.